This record concerns one T cell receptor beta chain sequence. The sample is drawn from a study of shared clonotypes between healthy human individuals. As originally analysed: As immunoSEQ supplied junction-only sequences (without quality scores), filtering differed. The table came from immunoSEQ multiplex PCR; TCRdb's copy has only in-frame clones and leaves some out. From that table come the V and J calls and clone size; the DNA was used to work out D and trimming. In the table there are about 1.5 million clones, 95% to 99% of which are singletons. The CDR3 totals 14 residues. Germline lookup yields CDR1 MNHEY and CDR2 SVGAGI. V was trimmed by 5 bases and J by 4 bases, leaving 12 bases between them.

The clonotype originates from a man younger than 40 in good health. The J gene is TRBJ2-1, the V gene TRBV6-5, with D perhaps TRBD2 (5 bases). Sequences were obtained from naive CD4+ T cells sorted from blood. Noted subset: CD45RA+ positively selected. CDR3 sequence (DNA): TGTGCCAGCAGTGGGCTAGCAGCTTACAATGAGCAGTTCTTC. It yields the protein CASSGLAAYNEQFF.